The 9 T cell receptor beta chains below come from one sample, sequenced in a study of T cells in Graves' hyperthyroidism and ophthalmopathy (dated 2019 in TCRdb). The library was generated by multiplex PCR. For sequencing, an Illumina HiSeq 2000 was employed. TCR beta CDR3 regions were amplified from RNA transcripts. The first round of RT-PCR for the TCR CDR3 was performed with the HTBI primer set and the Qiagen OneStep RT-PCR kit. TCRdb trimmed public reads at Q25 via fastp, called clones via MiXCR and kept in-frame beta chains. When rows share a CDR3 protein, they turn into one entry using the most common DNA and genes. The sample data list about 380,000 distinct CDR3 sequences, and about 18% of these were observed just once. Of the sample, about 38% is held by the ten largest clones. Material for sequencing was blood. Receptor source: a man aged 18-30 years with Graves' ophthalmopathy.

Ten or more counts support this clonotype. The rearrangement links TRBV6-2 or TRBV6-3 to TRBJ2-7; unclear D gene. The germline V and J ends were trimmed by 0 bases and 5 bases, with 11 bases remaining between them. Germline V gives CDR1 MNHEY, CDR2 SVGEGT. The CDR3 runs 14 residues. The DNA for the CDR3 is TGTGCCAGCAGTTACTCGGTAGAGTCGCACGAGCAGTACTTC. Its translation is CASSYSVESHEQYF.

In its sample, this clonotype was seen many times. The genes are TRBV3-1 and TRBJ2-7; D is perhaps TRBD1 or TRBD2 (6 bases each). The CDR3 covers 15 residues. Per the germline V gene, CDR1 is LGHDT and CDR2 is YNNKEL (reference sequence). V was clipped by 0 bases and J by 7 bases, with 16 bases between them. CDR3 nucleotides: TGTGCCAGCAGCCAAGATCTGATGGGGGCGGGGGAGCAGTACTTC. Protein product: CASSQDLMGAGEQYF.

J is TRBJ2-7 and V is TRBV27; possibly TRBD2 for D (5 bases). Germline V lookup: CDR1 MNHEY, CDR2 SMNVEV (reference sequence). The ends were cut back, 7 bases at V and 5 bases at J, with 9 bases in the middle. CDR3 length: 11 amino acids. The CDR3 here is CASNSGNEQYF. CDR3 DNA: TGTGCCAGCAATTCGGGGAACGAGCAGTACTTC.

The gene calls are TRBV28 and TRBJ2-3; 7 bases align to TRBD1. The junction had 11 bases not matched to a gene; V was cut back by 7 bases and J by 7 bases. The CDR3 length is 14 residues. Germline CDR1 is MDHEN and CDR2 is SYDVKM. Here the CDR3 reads CASTPAGDSHTQYF. The CDR3 nucleotides read TGTGCCAGCACCCCCGCCGGGGACAGTCATACGCAGTATTTT.

The V call is TRBV24-1, the J call TRBJ2-7; TRBD1 is a possible D gene (5 bases). The V gene's germline CDR1 is KGHDR and CDR2 SFDVKD. The CDR3 is 16 amino acids. Trimming stripped 0 bases from V and 2 bases from J, with 13 bases between. The CDR3 nucleotides read TGTGCCACCAGTGATTTGTTCGACAGACCGACCTACGAGCAGTACTTC. Translating it yields CATSDLFDRPTYEQYF.

The chain recombines TRBV6-1 with TRBJ2-1; TRBD1 or TRBD2 may be the D gene (6 bases each). The CDR3 has 16 amino acids. V was clipped by 2 bases and J by 0 bases, with 11 bases between them. CDR1 is MNHNS and CDR2 is SASEGT in the germline V gene. The chain's CDR3 is CASSEPGASSYNEQFF. In DNA, the CDR3 is TGTGCCAGCAGTGAACCGGGGGCAAGCTCCTACAATGAGCAGTTCTTC.

Comments on this clonotype: Being one base from a much bigger clone, this may be a read error. Because the CDR3 is missing its conserved closing phenylalanine or tryptophan, this is likely a read error. The rearrangement uses TRBV11-3 and TRBJ2-5; 9 nucleotides match TRBD1. CDR1 is SGHNT, CDR2 YENEEA, per germline. The CDR3 has 14 residues. With 3 bases clipped from V and 7 bases from J, the junction kept 6 bases outside the gene matches. The CDR3 nucleotides are TGTGCCAGCAGCTTCGGGGACAGGGAAGGGACCCAGTACGTC. This codes for CASSFGDREGTQYV.

The rearrangement joins TRBV12-3 or TRBV12-4 to TRBJ2-7; D ambiguous. This CDR3 contains 13 residues. Trimming shortened V by 7 bases and J by 0 bases, and 10 bases separated the two germline ends. The CDR3 nucleotides read TGTGCCAGCACCAGAGATAGCTCCTACGAGCAGTACTTC. Its protein product is CASTRDSSYEQYF.

This clonotype was observed a few times. V and J are TRBV19 and TRBJ2-3; TRBD1 matches 7 bases. The CDR3 totals 13 residues. Trimming at V came to 7 bases and at J to 5 bases, leaving 6 bases not matched to a gene. Germline CDR1 and CDR2: LNHDA and SQIVND (reference sequence). Written as DNA, the CDR3 is TGTGCCAGTACCAATCAGGGGGAAGATACGCAGTATTTT. It is translated as CASTNQGEDTQYF.